The 15 T cell receptor beta chains below were found in one sample sequenced in a study of cytomegalovirus exposure and HLA in healthy donors. PCR used 60 Vbeta primers and 13 Jbeta primers. Method: immunoSEQ multiplex PCR; TCRdb's copy keeps in-frame clones and lacks some. The table records 200,000 to 250,000 clones, around 80% of them present only once. Source material: PBMCs. The receptors come from a man younger than 35 in good health and CMV-seronegative.

The chain has TRBV10-1 and TRBJ2-1, with 13 bases fitting TRBD2. The CDR3 spans 16 residues. V shed 0 bases and J 8 bases; nucleotides not matched to a gene: 4. Germline CDR1 is WNHNN and CDR2 is SYGVQD (reference sequence). CDR3 nucleotides: TGCGCCAGCAGTGAGTCGGGGACTAGCGGGACCGATGAGCAGTTCTTC. Amino acid sequence: CASSESGTSGTDEQFF.

The chain carries TRBV25-1 and TRBJ1-2; 10 bases agree with TRBD1. V shed 2 bases and J 8 bases; nucleotides not matched to a gene: 11. The CDR3 runs 16 residues. Per the germline V gene, CDR1 is MGHDK and CDR2 is SYGVNS. CDR3 DNA sequence: TGTGCCAGCAGTGAACTCGACAGGGGGCTCTTGTGGGGCTACACCTTC. Translation: CASSELDRGLLWGYTF.

The chain carries TRBV30 and TRBJ1-4; the D gene is possibly TRBD1 (6 bases). The V and J ends lost 0 bases and 8 bases respectively, with 13 bases between them. The CDR3 is made up of 14 amino acids. CDR1 and CDR2 from the germline V gene are GTSNPN and SVGIG (reference sequence). The CDR3 is CAWSVEQGSEKLFF. For the CDR3, the DNA is TGTGCCTGGAGTGTCGAGCAGGGGTCAGAAAAACTGTTTTTT.

The CDR3 DNA follows: TGCGCCAGCACCCTACGGGGGGATGACACTGAAGCTTTCTTT. This sequence encodes CASTLRGDDTEAFF. The chain employs TRBV5-1 and TRBJ1-1; D might be TRBD1 (5 bases). V gave up 6 bases and J gave up 3 bases, with 15 bases separating them. The germline V gene encodes CDR1 SGHRS and CDR2 YFSETQ. The CDR3 contains 14 residues.

V is TRBV30 and J is TRBJ2-5; TRBD2 aligns across 10 bases. CDR1 is GTSNPN, CDR2 SVGIG, per germline (reference sequence). The CDR3 is 16 residues long. J gave up 3 bases and V 0 bases, and 7 bases lay outside the gene matches. Written as DNA, the CDR3 is TGTGCCTGGAGTGTAGCGGGAGGGCCCCGAGAAGAGACCCAGTACTTC. Translated, it gives CAWSVAGGPREETQYF.

J is TRBJ2-6 and V is TRBV27, with 7 bases matching TRBD1. CDR1 is MNHEY, CDR2 SMNVEV, per germline (reference sequence). There are 16 residues in the CDR3. V lost 6 bases and J lost 1; bases outside the gene matches: 6. The CDR3 region is CASRGQTISGANVLTF. CDR3 nucleotides: TGTGCCAGCAGGGGACAGACCATATCTGGGGCCAACGTCCTGACTTTC.

The J gene is TRBJ2-5, the V gene TRBV30, with 8 bases identical to TRBD1. CDR3 size: 15 residues. Unmatched junction bases numbered 8, after V lost 0 bases and J lost 5 bases. The germline V gene encodes CDR1 GTSNPN and CDR2 SVGIG (reference sequence). CDR3: CAWSVSAGGAETQYF. For the CDR3, the DNA is TGTGCCTGGAGTGTATCGGCAGGGGGCGCGGAGACCCAGTACTTC.

The gene calls are TRBV5-1 and TRBJ1-4, with TRBD1 matching 9 bases. The germline gives CDR1 SGHRS, CDR2 YFSETQ. The CDR3 spans 14 residues. J was trimmed by 4 bases and V by 4 bases; bases with no gene match: 2. The DNA of the CDR3 is TGCGCCAGCAGCCCGGGACAGGGTAATGAAAAACTGTTTTTT. It is translated as CASSPGQGNEKLFF.

In the case of this clone: One junction end disagrees with the germline gene, perhaps due to a read error. CDR3 amino acids: CSSSLGTGLQPQHF. In DNA form, the CDR3 reads TGTTCCAGCAGCTTAGGGACAGGGTTACAGCCCCAGCATTTT. The chain couples TRBV7-9 to TRBJ1-5, with TRBD1 matching 9 bases. This CDR3 contains 14 residues. Germline assignment: CDR1 SEHNR and CDR2 FQNEAQ (reference sequence).

The chain recombines TRBV2 with TRBJ1-1; D is unclear. This CDR3 contains 13 residues. V was shortened by 3 bases and J by 5 bases, with 10 bases between the two germline ends. The germline CDR1 and CDR2 sequences are SNHLY and FYNNEI. The DNA of the CDR3 is TGTGCCAGCAGTGAGGGGTCGGGGACTGAAGCTTTCTTT. Protein sequence: CASSEGSGTEAFF.

Points on this clone: One end of the junction is discordant with germline, which a read error may explain. CDR3 region: CASSEEGDSYQPQHF. The CDR3 DNA reads as TGTGCCAGCAGTGAAGAGGGGGATAGCTATCAGCCCCAGCATTTT. The V gene is TRBV2, the J gene TRBJ1-5, with D possibly matching TRBD1 (6 bases). In germline, CDR1 is SNHLY, CDR2 FYNNEI. The CDR3 is 15 residues long.

In this sample, this clone turned up once. V and J are TRBV4-1 and TRBJ1-3, with a weak D call TRBD1 (5 bases). The CDR3 spans 16 residues. Germline CDR1 MGHRA, CDR2 YSYEKL. The germline V and J ends were trimmed by 0 bases and 4 bases, with 13 bases remaining between them. For the CDR3, the DNA is TGCGCCAGCAGCCAAGACCCAGGGTTGCGGGGAAACACCATATATTTT. Amino acid sequence: CASSQDPGLRGNTIYF.

This clone was seen a single time. V gene TRBV5-5 combines with J gene TRBJ2-5; no reliable D call. With 3 bases removed from V and 0 bases from J, the gap between germline ends came to 9 bases. The CDR3 runs 14 residues. CDR1 and CDR2 from the germline V gene are SGHKS and YYEKEE (reference sequence). The CDR3 nucleotides read TGTGCCAGCAGCTACCGACACAACCAAGAGACCCAGTACTTC. Its protein product is CASSYRHNQETQYF.

The chain combines TRBV6-1 with TRBJ1-2; D unresolved. The CDR3 runs to 14 residues. V lost 4 bases and J lost 1, with 10 bases in between. CDR1 and CDR2 (germline): MNHNS, SASEGT. DNA for the CDR3: TGTGCCAGCAGTGCAAGTGGCAGTAACTATGGCTACACCTTC. Translating it yields CASSASGSNYGYTF.

V gene TRBV15 combines with J gene TRBJ2-2; weak D call: TRBD1 (5 bases). The germline V gene encodes CDR1 LNHNV and CDR2 YYDKDF (reference sequence). The CDR3 length is 16 residues. Deletions cut 0 bases from V and 4 bases from J, with 12 bases between. The CDR3: CATSRDRDPATGELFF. CDR3 coding DNA: TGTGCCACCAGCAGAGACAGGGATCCGGCCACCGGGGAGCTGTTTTTT.